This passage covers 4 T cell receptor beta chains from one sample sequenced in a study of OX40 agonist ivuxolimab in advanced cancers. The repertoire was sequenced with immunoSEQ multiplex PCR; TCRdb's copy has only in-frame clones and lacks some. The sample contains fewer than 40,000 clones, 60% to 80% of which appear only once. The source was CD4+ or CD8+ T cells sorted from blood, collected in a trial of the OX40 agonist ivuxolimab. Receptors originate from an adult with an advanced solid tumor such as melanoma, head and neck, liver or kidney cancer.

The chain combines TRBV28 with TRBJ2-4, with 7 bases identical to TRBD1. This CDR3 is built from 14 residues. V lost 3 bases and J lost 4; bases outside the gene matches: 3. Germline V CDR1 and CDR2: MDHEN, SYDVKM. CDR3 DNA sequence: TGTGCCAGCAGTTTGGTGGGACAGAAAAACATTCAGTACTTC. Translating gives CASSLVGQKNIQYF.

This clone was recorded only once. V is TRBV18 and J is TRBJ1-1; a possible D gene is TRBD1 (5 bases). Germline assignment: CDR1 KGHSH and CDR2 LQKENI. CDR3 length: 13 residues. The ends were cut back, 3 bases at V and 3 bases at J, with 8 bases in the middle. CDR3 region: CASSPTEYTEAFF. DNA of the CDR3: TGTGCCAGCTCACCGACAGAATACACTGAAGCTTTCTTT.

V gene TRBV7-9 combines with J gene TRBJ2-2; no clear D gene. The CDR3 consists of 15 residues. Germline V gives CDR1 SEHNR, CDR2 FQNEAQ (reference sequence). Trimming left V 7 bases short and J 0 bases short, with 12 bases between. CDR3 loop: CASNPDRANTGELFF. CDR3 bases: TGTGCCAGCAACCCAGACCGCGCGAACACCGGGGAGCTGTTTTTT. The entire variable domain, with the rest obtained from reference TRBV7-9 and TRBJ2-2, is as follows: DTGVSQNPRHKITKRGQNVTFRCDPISEHNRLYWYRQTLGQGPEFLTYFQNEAQLEKSRLLSDRFSAERPKGSFSTLEIQRTEQGDSAMYLCASNPDRANTGELFFGEGSRLTVL.

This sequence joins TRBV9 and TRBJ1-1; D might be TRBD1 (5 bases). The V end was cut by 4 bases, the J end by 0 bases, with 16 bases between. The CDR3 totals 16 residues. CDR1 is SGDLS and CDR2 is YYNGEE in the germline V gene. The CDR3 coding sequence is TGTGCCAGCAGCTCCGGACACCCTCTTATGAACACTGAAGCTTTCTTT. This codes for CASSSGHPLMNTEAFF.